In its sample, the clone carrying this T cell receptor beta chain was seen a few times. Its antigen is not identified. The data derive from a study of T cells in Graves' hyperthyroidism and ophthalmopathy. Study-level points and caveats: The model forecast ophthalmopathy, anticipating it by a median around 6.5 months before onset.

The ends were cut back, 2 bases at V and 8 bases at J, with 10 bases in the middle. The CDR3 runs to 13 residues. Germline lookup yields CDR1 SGHTA and CDR2 FQGNSA. Amplified TCR beta CDR3 regions derived from RNA transcripts. HTBI primers were used for first-round RT-PCR of the TCR CDR3. TCRdb processed the multiplex PCR reads anew with MiXCR; each CDR3 protein has one entry. The sample gives 550,000 to 650,000 distinct CDR3 sequences, approximately 14% of which show up once; approximately 15% is in the top ten. Graves' hyperthyroidism without ophthalmopathy progression within 18 months was termed stable.

The chain couples TRBV7-2 to TRBJ2-1; D remains ambiguous. This TCR derives from a woman aged 40 to 50 with Graves' hyperthyroidism. Sequencing was performed on blood. This CDR3 reads CASSLLGSDEQFF. The CDR3 DNA is TGTGCCAGCAGCTTACTCGGTTCGGATGAGCAGTTCTTC.